Detailed here is one T cell receptor (beta chain). Its cognate antigen is unknown. From the reads, TCRdb called clonotypes with MiXCR, one entry per CDR3 protein. The sample lists around 300,000 distinct CDR3 sequences, about 25% occurring once. The entry originates in a study of T cell repertoires in cytomegalovirus infection. At the level of the study: Through public TCR beta signatures, both CMV infection and matching HLA type were indicated.

Points from the study as a whole: Accumulated public TCR beta family frequency recognized individuals carrying CMV together with the relevant HLA. It was HLA-C-restricted CMV-specific TCR beta clonotypes that dominated the response ex vivo.

V lost 2 bases and J 2 bases, leaving 7 bases between the germline ends. Germline lookup yields CDR1 MNHNS and CDR2 SASEGT. This CDR3 comprises 13 residues. The specimen was PBMCs. The chain combines TRBV6-1 with TRBJ2-7, with D hard to call. The clonotype was recovered from a human donor in good health (CMV status not recorded). Some clones in this sample may be carry-over from other donors' samples. DNA for the CDR3: TGTGCCAGCAGTGAACGACAAACCTACGAGCAGTACGTC. Residues: CASSERQTYEQYV.